This T cell receptor beta chain derives from a study of cytomegalovirus exposure and HLA in healthy donors. Vbeta (60) and Jbeta (13) primers were used in the PCR. TCRdb keeps only in-frame clones here, not all; method: immunoSEQ multiplex PCR. The profile shows about 120,000 clones, over 70% of them singletons. The CDR3 loop spans 17 amino acids. V lost 1 base, J lost 0 bases, and 16 bases lay in between. CDR1 and CDR2 (germline): SGHTS, YDEGEE. Healthy people donating bone marrow made up the donors. Overall study results and limits: The availability of immune exposure information extended only to CMV serostatus. TCR beta sequences numbering around 15,000 were associated with HLA alleles at 0.05 false discovery rate in a later analysis.

In the case of this clone: What it binds is unknown.

The receptor comes from a woman aged 18-29 years in good health and CMV-seronegative. Sequencing was carried out using PBMCs. The chain combines TRBV5-8 with TRBJ1-1; D uncertain. In DNA, the CDR3 is TGTGCCAGCAGCTTGATCATAAACACCCTTATGAACACTGAAGCTTTCTTT. It specifies CASSLIINTLMNTEAFF.